This T cell receptor (beta chain) was sequenced during a study of graft-versus-host responses after intestinal transplantation. TCRdb's table, derived via immunoSEQ multiplex PCR, lists solely in-frame clones and lacks some. The sample holds 80,000 to 100,000 clones, 91% seen once. In regard to this clone: Its antigen is as yet unknown.

J gave up 8 bases and V 6 bases, and 12 bases lay outside the gene matches. CDR1 and CDR2 from the germline V gene are SNHLY and FYNNEI. The CDR3 totals 16 residues. The sequence derives from a human donor who was the organ donor for an intestinal transplant. The specimen was unstimulated CD4+ T cells sorted from spleen or lymph node cells, collected before transplant. This chain links TRBV2 with TRBJ2-1, with 11 bases that match TRBD2. CDR3 protein: CASSFLAGGGMDEQFF. CDR3 DNA sequence: TGTGCCAGCAGCTTTCTAGCGGGGGGCGGGATGGATGAGCAGTTCTTC.